The T cell receptor beta chain under discussion was sequenced for a study of vaccination and CD4 T cells after COVID-19. Study-wide context: Typically, post-vaccine samples were obtained a median roughly 70 days after dose two, within a range of 14 to 241. The stimulating agents, overlapping spike peptides, came from SARS-CoV-2, HCoV-NL63, HCoV-OC43 and HCoV-229E.

About this clonotype: Its antigen is still unknown.

The assay that was used to sequence DNA from cultured CD4+ T cells was the Oncomine TCR Beta short-read assay. TCRdb independently ran MiXCR on the PCR reads; one entry per CDR3 protein. Of 9,000 to 15,000 distinct CDR3 sequences listed, around three fifths are singletons. Stated treatment: approximately 9-day PBMC culture with coronavirus spike peptide pools or control peptides (ViraFEST assay). Via ViraFEST, peptide pools expanded antigen-specific T cells before TCR sequencing. IL-2 (around 9 IU/ml) and peptide pools (approximately 9.2 ug/ml) were added to cultures of two million PBMCs per well. After removal of 4 bases from V and 2 bases from J, the junction contained 1 base not matched to a gene. CDR1 and CDR2 from the germline V gene are SGHTA and FQGNSA. This CDR3 is 13 amino acids long.

This TCR derives from a human donor who had recovered from COVID-19. This rearrangement joins TRBV7-2 to TRBJ2-5, with 7 bases aligning to TRBD1. The sequenced sample consisted of CD4+ T cells from blood, cultured in vitro. The CDR3 reads CASSWDRQETQYF. CDR3 bases: TGTGCCAGCAGCTGGGACAGACAAGAGACCCAGTACTTC.